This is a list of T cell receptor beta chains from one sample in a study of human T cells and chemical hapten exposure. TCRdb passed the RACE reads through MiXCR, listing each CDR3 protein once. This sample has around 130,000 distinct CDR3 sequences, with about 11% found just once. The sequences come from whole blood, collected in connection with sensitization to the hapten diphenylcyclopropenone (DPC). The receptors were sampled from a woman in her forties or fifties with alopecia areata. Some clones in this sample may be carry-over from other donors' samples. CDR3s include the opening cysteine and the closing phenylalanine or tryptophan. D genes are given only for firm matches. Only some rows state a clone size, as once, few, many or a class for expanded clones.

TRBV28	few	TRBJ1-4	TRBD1	CASSSTLGQGRANEKLFF	TGTGCCAGCAGTTCAACATTAGGACAGGGTCGAGCTAATGAAAAACTGTTTTTT
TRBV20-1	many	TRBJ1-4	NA	CSAGETDEKLFF	TGCAGTGCGGGAGAGACAGATGAAAAACTGTTTTTT
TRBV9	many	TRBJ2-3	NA	CASSDSGRTSDTQYF	TGTGCCAGCAGCGACTCTGGACGTACCTCAGATACGCAGTATTTT
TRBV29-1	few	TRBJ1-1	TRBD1	CSVTGTASLNTEAFF	TGCAGCGTCACGGGGACAGCTTCACTGAACACTGAAGCTTTCTTT
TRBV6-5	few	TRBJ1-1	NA	CASSYRQGNTEAFF	TGTGCCAGCAGTTACCGTCAGGGAAACACTGAAGCTTTCTTT
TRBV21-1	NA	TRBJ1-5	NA	CASSTTGTDENQPQHF	TGTGCCAGCAGCACCACAGGGACCGACGAGAATCAGCCCCAGCATTTT
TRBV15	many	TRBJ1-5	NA	CATSPGEVVSNQPQHF	TGTGCCACCAGCCCAGGGGAGGTCGTAAGCAATCAGCCCCAGCATTTT
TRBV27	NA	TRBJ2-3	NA	CASSLGRPSTDTQYF	TGTGCCAGCAGTTTAGGCCGGCCTAGCACAGATACGCAGTATTTT
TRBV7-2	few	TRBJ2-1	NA	CASSSVGPYNEQFF	TGTGCCAGCAGCTCAGTGGGACCTTACAATGAGCAGTTCTTC
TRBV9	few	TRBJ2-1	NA	CASSDRTYNEQFF	TGTGCCAGCAGTGACAGGACCTACAATGAGCAGTTCTTC
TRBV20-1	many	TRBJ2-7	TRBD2	CSASMGLAGALGEQYF	TGCAGTGCTAGTATGGGACTAGCGGGAGCTCTGGGGGAGCAGTACTTC
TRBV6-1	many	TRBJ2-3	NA	CASSESGNTQYF	TGTGCCAGCAGTGAATCCGGAAATACGCAGTATTTT
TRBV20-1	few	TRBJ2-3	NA	CSATSGTSGTDTQYF	TGCAGTGCTACATCCGGGACTTCGGGTACAGATACGCAGTATTTT
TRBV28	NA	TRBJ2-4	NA	CASRRTDSNGIQYF	TGTGCCAGCAGACGGACTGACTCTAACGGCATTCAGTACTTC
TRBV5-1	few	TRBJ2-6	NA	CASSFTRQTGANVLTF	TGCGCCAGCAGCTTTACGCGACAGACTGGGGCCAACGTCCTGACTTTC
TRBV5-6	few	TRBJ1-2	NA	CASRSPPGEGYTF	TGTGCCAGCAGATCTCCCCCCGGCGAGGGCTACACCTTC
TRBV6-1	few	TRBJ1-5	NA	CASSERTGGNQPQHF	TGTGCCAGCAGTGAACGCACAGGCGGCAATCAGCCCCAGCATTTT
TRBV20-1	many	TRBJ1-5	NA	CSARTGQPQHF	TGCAGTGCTAGAACCGGACAGCCCCAGCATTTT
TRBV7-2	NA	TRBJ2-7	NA	CASSPGEDYEQYF	TGTGCCAGCAGCCCAGGGGAGGACTACGAGCAGTACTTC
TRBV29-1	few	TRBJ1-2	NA	CSVRTALPGGYTF	TGCAGCGTCCGGACGGCCCTACCCGGCGGCTACACCTTC
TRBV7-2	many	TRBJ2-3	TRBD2	CASRPGLAGDTQYF	TGTGCCAGCAGACCTGGACTAGCGGGAGATACGCAGTATTTT
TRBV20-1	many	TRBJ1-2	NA	CSASGNGYTF	TGCAGTGCTAGCGGGAATGGCTACACCTTC
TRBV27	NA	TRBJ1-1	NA	CASGRVSTEAFF	TGTGCCAGCGGCCGCGTAAGCACTGAAGCTTTCTTT
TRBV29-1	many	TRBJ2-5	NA	CSVEEETQYF	TGCAGCGTTGAAGAAGAGACCCAGTACTTC
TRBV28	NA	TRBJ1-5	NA	CASSDTLNQPQHF	TGTGCCAGCAGCGACACCCTAAATCAGCCCCAGCATTTT